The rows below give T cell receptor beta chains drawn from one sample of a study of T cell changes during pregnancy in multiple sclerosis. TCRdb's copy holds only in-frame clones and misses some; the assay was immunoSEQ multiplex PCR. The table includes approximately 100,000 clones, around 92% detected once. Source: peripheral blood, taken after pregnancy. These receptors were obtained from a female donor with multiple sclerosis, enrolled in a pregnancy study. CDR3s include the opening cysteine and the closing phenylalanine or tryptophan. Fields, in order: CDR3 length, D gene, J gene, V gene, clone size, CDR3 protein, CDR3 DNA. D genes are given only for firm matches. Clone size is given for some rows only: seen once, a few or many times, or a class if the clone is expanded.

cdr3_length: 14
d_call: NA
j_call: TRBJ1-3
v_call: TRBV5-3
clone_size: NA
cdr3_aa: CARRRHTSGNTIYF
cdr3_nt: TGTGCCAGAAGGAGACATACCTCTGGAAACACCATATATTTT

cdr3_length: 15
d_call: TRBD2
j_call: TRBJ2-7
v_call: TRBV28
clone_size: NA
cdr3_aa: CASRILAGGPYEQYF
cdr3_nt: TGTGCCAGCAGGATTCTGGCGGGAGGACCCTACGAGCAGTACTTC

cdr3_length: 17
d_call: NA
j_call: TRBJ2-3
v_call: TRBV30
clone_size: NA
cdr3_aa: CAWSVWKASQGSDTQYF
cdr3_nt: TGTGCCTGGAGTGTGTGGAAGGCCTCCCAGGGGTCAGATACGCAGTATTTT

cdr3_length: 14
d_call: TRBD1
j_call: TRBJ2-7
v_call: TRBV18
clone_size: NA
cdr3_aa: CASSKGRTGDEQYF
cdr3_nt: TGTGCCAGCTCAAAGGGGCGGACAGGGGACGAGCAGTACTTC

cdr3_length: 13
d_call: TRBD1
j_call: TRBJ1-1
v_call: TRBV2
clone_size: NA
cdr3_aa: CASRETGKAEAFF
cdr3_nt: TGTGCCAGCAGGGAGACAGGGAAGGCTGAAGCTTTCTTT

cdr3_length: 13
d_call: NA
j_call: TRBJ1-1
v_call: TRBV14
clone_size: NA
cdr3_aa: CASTTTGGTEAFF
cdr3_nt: TGTGCCAGCACTACTACCGGGGGCACTGAAGCTTTCTTT

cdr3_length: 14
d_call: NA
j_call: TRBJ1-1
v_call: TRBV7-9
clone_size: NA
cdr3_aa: CASSPRGAGTEAFF
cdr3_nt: TGTGCCAGCAGCCCGCGGGGGGCCGGAACTGAAGCTTTCTTT

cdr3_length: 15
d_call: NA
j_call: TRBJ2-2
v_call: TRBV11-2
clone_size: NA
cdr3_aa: CASSRDLVNTGELFF
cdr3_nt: TGTGCCAGCAGCCGCGACTTGGTGAACACCGGGGAGCTGTTTTTT

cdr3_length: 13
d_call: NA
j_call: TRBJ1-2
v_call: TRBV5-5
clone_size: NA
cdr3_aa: CASSLGGDYGYTF
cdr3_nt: TGTGCCAGCAGCTTGGGGGGAGACTATGGCTACACCTTC

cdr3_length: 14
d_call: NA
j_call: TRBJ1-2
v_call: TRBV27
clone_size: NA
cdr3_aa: CASSSLLANYGYTF
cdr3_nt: TGTGCCAGCAGTTCTTTACTTGCTAACTATGGCTACACCTTC

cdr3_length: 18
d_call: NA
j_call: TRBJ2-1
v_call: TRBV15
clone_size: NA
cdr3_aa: CATSKDLGQPSPYNEQFF
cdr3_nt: TGTGCCACCAGCAAAGACTTGGGACAACCATCCCCCTACAATGAGCAGTTCTTC

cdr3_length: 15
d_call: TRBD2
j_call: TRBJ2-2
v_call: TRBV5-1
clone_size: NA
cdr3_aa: CASSLASGRTGELFF
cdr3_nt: TGCGCCAGCAGCTTGGCCAGCGGGAGGACCGGGGAGCTGTTTTTT

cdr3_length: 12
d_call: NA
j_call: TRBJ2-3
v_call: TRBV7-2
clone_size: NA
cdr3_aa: CASSVDTLAQYF
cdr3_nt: TGTGCCAGCAGCGTGGACACTTTGGCGCAGTATTTT

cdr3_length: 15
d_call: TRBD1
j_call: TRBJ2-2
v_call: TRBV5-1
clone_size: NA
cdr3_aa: CASNLGQGNTGELFF
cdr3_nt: TGCGCCAGCAACTTGGGACAGGGGAACACCGGGGAGCTGTTTTTT

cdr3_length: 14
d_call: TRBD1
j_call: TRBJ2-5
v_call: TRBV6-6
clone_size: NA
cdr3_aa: CASKAYRGGETQYF
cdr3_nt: TGTGCCAGTAAAGCTTACAGGGGCGGGGAGACCCAGTACTTC

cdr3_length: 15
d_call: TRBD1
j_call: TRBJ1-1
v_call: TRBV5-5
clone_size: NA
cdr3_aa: CASSTTGALNTEAFF
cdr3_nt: TGTGCCAGCAGCACCACAGGGGCCCTGAACACTGAAGCTTTCTTT

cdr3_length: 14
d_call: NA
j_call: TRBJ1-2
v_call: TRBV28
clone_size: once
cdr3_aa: CASSLGGQTYGYTF
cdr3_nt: TGTGCCAGCAGTTTAGGTGGACAGACCTATGGCTACACCTTC

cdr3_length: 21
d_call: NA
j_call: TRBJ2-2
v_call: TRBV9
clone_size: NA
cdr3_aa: CASSALRGGMWEGRNTGELFF
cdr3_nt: TGTGCCAGCAGCGCCCTTAGGGGGGGAATGTGGGAAGGCCGCAACACCGGGGAGCTGTTTTTT

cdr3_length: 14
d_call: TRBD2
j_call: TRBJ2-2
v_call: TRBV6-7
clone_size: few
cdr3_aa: CATLAGGPNGELFF
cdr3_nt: TGTGCCACTCTAGCGGGAGGGCCAAACGGGGAGCTGTTTTTT

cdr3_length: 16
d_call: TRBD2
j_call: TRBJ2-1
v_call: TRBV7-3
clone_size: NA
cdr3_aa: CASSSGLASSYNEQFF
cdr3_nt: TGTGCCAGCAGCTCGGGACTAGCGAGCTCCTACAATGAGCAGTTCTTC

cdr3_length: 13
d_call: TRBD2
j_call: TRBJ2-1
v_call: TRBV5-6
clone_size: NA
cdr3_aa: CASSGGGSNEQFF
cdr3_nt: TGTGCCAGCAGCGGGGGGGGTAGTAATGAGCAGTTCTTC

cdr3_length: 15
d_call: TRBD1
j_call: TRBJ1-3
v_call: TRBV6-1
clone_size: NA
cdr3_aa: CASRDSRPSGNTIYF
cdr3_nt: TGTGCCAGTCGGGACAGTCGTCCATCTGGAAACACCATATATTTT

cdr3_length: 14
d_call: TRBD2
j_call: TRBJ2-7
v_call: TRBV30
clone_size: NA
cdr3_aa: CAWSVGLAETGEYF
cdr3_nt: TGTGCCTGGAGTGTGGGACTAGCGGAAACCGGGGAGTACTTC

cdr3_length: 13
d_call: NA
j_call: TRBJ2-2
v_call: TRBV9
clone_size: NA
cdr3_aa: CASSVPLTGELFF
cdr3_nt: TGTGCCAGCAGCGTCCCCTTGACCGGGGAGCTGTTTTTT

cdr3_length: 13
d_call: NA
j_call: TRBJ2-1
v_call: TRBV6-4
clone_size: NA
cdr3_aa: CASSDSGYNEQFF
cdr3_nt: TGTGCCAGCAGTGATAGCGGCTACAATGAGCAGTTCTTC

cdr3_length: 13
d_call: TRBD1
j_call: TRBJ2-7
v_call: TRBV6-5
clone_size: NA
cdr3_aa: CASSFRQGGEQYF
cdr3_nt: TGTGCCAGCAGTTTCCGACAGGGGGGGGAGCAGTACTTC

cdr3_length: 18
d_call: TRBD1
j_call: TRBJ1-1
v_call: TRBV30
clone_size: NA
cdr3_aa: CAWSTHRGTGGWDTEAFF
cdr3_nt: TGTGCCTGGAGTACCCACAGAGGGACAGGGGGTTGGGACACTGAAGCTTTCTTT

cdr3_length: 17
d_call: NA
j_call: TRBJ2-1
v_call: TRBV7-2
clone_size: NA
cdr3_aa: CASSLAATPGSYNEQFF
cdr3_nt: TGTGCCAGCAGCTTAGCGGCTACCCCGGGCTCCTACAATGAGCAGTTCTTC

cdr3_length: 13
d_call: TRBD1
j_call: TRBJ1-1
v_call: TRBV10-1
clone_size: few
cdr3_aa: CASSESGRGMAFF
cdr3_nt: TGCGCCAGCAGTGAGTCAGGCAGGGGGATGGCTTTCTTT

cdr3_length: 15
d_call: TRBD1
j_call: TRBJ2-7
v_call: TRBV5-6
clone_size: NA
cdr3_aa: CASSLAGQGFREQYF
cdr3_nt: TGTGCCAGCAGCTTGGCGGGACAGGGGTTTCGCGAGCAGTACTTC

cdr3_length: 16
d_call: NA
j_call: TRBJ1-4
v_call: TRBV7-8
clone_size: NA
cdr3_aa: CASSPLDSVSDEKLFF
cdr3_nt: TGTGCCAGCAGCCCCCTGGACAGTGTCAGTGATGAAAAACTGTTTTTT

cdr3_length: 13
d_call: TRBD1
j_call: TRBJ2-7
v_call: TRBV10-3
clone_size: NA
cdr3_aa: CATHPPGGYEQYF
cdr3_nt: TGTGCCACCCACCCCCCAGGGGGCTACGAGCAGTACTTC

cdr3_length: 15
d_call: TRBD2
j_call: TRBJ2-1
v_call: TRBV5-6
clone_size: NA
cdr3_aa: CASSYGTSQYNEQFF
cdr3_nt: TGTGCCAGCAGCTACGGGACTAGCCAATACAATGAGCAGTTCTTC

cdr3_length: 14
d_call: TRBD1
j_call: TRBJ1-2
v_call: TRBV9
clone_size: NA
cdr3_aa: CASSGQGRNYGYTF
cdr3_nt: TGTGCCAGCTCGGGACAGGGCCGCAACTATGGCTACACCTTC

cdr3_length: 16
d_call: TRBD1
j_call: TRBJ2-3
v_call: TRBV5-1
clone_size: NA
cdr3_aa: CASSLDLDRGTDTQYF
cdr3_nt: TGCGCCAGCAGCCTCGACCTGGACAGGGGAACAGATACGCAGTATTTT

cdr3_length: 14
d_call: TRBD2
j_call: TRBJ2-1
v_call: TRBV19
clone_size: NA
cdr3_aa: CASSMTSSYNEQFF
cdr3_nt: TGTGCCAGTAGTATGACTAGCTCGTACAATGAGCAGTTCTTC

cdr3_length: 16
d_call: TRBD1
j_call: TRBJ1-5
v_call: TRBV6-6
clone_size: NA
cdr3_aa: CASSPIQGAGNQPQHF
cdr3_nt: TGTGCCAGCAGCCCAATCCAGGGGGCGGGCAATCAGCCCCAGCATTTT

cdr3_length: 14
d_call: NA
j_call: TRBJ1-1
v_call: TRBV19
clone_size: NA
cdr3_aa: CASSPRGGGTEAFF
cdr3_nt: TGTGCCAGTAGCCCCCGGGGGGGAGGCACTGAAGCTTTCTTT

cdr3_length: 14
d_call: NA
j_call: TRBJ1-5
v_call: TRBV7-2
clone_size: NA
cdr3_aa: CASSLSGEIGPQHF
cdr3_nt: TGTGCCAGCAGCTTATCAGGGGAGATAGGGCCCCAGCATTTT

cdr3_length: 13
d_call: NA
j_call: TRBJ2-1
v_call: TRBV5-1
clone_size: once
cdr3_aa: CASSLDSYNEQFF
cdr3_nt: TGCGCCAGCAGCTTGGACAGTTACAATGAGCAGTTCTTC

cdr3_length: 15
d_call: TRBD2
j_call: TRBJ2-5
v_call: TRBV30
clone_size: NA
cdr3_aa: CAWSKEREGMKTQYF
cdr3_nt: TGTGCCTGGAGTAAGGAGCGGGAGGGGATGAAGACCCAGTACTTC

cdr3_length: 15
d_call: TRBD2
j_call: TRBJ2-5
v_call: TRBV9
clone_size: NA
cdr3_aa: CASSFSGGLGETQYF
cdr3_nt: TGTGCCAGCAGCTTTAGCGGGGGGCTTGGGGAGACCCAGTACTTC

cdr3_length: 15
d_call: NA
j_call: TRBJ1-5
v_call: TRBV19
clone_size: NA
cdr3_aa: CASSIAGAGNQPQHF
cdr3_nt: TGTGCCAGTAGTATTGCTGGGGCTGGCAATCAGCCCCAGCATTTT

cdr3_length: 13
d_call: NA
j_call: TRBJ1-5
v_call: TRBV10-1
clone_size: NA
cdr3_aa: CASSEAALESQHF
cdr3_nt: TGCGCCAGCAGTGAGGCGGCACTTGAATCCCAGCATTTT

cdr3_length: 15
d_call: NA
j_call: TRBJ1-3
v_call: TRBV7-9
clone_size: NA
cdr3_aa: CASSLGQVSGNTIYF
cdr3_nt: TGTGCCAGCAGCTTAGGCCAGGTCTCTGGAAACACCATATATTTT

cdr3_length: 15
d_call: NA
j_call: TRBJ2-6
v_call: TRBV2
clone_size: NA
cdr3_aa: CASRTSDSGANVLTF
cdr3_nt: TGTGCCAGCAGAACTTCTGACTCTGGGGCCAACGTCCTGACTTTC

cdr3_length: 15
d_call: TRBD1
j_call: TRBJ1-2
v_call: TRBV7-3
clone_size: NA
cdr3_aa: CASSLTGESRYGYTF
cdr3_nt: TGTGCCAGCAGCCTTACAGGGGAGTCCCGCTATGGCTACACCTTC

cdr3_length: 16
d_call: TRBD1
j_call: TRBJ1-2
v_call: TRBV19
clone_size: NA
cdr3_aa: CASTMGRDREDYGYTF
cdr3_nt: TGTGCCAGTACCATGGGGCGGGACAGGGAGGACTATGGCTACACCTTC

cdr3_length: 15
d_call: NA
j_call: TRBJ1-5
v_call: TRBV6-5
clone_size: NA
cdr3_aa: CASSSLQGVGQPQHF
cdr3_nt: TGTGCCAGCAGTTCCTTACAGGGTGTGGGTCAGCCCCAGCATTTT

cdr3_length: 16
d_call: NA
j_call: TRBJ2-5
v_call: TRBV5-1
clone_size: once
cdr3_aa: CASSGTGVSGQETQYF
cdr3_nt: TGCGCCAGCTCGGGGACGGGAGTTTCGGGACAGGAGACCCAGTACTTC

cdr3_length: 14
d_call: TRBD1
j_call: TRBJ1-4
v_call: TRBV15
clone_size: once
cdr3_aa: CATSRVGGFEKLFF
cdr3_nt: TGTGCCACCAGCAGAGTAGGGGGCTTTGAAAAACTGTTTTTT

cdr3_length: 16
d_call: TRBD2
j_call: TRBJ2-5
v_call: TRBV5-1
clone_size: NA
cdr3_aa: CASSGLAGVLAETQYF
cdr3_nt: TGCGCCAGCTCGGGACTAGCGGGGGTTTTGGCGGAGACCCAGTACTTC

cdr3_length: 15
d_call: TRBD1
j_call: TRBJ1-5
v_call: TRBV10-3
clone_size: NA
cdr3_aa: CAISTGEWSNQPQHF
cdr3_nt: TGTGCCATCAGTACAGGGGAATGGAGCAATCAGCCCCAGCATTTT